The present TCR beta chain was sequenced within a study of Graves' ophthalmopathy and Graves' hyperthyroidism. About the study: No treatment had been given when peripheral blood was collected at initial diagnosis. Study results and limitations: Blood contained most expanded thyroid clonotypes exceeding 0.001 frequency.

CDR3 length equals 10 residues. The germline V gene has CDR1 LNHDA and CDR2 SQIVND (reference sequence). V was clipped by 8 bases and J by 11 bases, with 12 bases between them. Regarding this clonotype: Its antigen remains unidentified. Possible read error: a much larger clone is one base away.

As the template, RNA transcripts were used to amplify TCR beta CDR3 regions. First-round RT-PCR with HTBI primers preceded a second-round multiplex PCR. Each CDR3 protein gets one entry after TCRdb re-called the multiplex PCR reads with MiXCR. The sample carries 300,000 to 400,000 distinct CDR3 sequences, about 18% recorded once. This TCR came from an adult woman with stable Graves' hyperthyroidism. Material: peripheral blood. The chain recombines TRBV19 with TRBJ1-1, with D unresolved. The CDR3 sequence: CASGTAEAFF. The CDR3 nucleotides read TGTGCCAGTGGAACAGCGGAGGCTTTCTTT.